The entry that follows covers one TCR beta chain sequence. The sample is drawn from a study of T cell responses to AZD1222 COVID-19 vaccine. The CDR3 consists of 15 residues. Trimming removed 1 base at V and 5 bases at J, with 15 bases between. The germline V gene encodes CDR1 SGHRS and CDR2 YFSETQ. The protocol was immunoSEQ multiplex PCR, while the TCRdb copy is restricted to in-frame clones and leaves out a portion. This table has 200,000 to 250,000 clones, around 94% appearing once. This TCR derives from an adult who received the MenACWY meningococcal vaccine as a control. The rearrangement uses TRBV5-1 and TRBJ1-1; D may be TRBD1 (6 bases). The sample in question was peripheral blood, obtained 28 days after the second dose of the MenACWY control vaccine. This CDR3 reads CASSLQGPRETEAFF. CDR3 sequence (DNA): TGCGCCAGCAGCTTGCAGGGGCCTCGGGAAACTGAAGCTTTCTTT.